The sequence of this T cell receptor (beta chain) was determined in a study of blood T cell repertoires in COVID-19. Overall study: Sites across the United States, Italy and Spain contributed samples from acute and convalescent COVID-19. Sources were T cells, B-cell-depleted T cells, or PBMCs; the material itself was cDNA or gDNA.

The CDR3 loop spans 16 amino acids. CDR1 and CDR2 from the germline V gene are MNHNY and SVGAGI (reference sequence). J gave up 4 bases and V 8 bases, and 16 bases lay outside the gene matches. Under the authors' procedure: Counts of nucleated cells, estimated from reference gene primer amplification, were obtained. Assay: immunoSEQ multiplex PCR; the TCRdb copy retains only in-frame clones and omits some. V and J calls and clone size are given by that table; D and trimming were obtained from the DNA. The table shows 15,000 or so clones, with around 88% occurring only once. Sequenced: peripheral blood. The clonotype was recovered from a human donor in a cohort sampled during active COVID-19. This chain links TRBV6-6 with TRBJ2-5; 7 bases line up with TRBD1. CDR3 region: CASLKETGRFGETQYF. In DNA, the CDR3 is TGTGCCAGCCTTAAGGAGACAGGGAGATTTGGAGAGACCCAGTACTTC.